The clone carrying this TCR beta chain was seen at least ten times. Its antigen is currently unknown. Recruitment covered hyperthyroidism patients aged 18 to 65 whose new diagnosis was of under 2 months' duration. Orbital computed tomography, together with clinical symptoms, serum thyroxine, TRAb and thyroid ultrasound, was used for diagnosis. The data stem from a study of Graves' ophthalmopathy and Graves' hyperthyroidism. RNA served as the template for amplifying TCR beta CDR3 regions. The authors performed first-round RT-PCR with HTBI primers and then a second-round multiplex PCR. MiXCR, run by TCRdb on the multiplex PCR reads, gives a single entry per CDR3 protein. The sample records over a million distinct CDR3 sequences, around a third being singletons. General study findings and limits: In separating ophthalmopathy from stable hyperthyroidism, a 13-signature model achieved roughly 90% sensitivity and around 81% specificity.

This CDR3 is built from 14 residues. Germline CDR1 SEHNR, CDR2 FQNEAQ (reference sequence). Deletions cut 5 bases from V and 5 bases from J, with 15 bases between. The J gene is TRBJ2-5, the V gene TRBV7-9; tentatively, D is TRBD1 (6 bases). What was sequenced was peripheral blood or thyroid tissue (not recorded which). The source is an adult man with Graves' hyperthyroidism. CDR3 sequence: CASSDEGVRETQYF. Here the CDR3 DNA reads TGTGCCAGCAGCGATGAGGGGGTGCGGGAGACCCAGTACTTC.